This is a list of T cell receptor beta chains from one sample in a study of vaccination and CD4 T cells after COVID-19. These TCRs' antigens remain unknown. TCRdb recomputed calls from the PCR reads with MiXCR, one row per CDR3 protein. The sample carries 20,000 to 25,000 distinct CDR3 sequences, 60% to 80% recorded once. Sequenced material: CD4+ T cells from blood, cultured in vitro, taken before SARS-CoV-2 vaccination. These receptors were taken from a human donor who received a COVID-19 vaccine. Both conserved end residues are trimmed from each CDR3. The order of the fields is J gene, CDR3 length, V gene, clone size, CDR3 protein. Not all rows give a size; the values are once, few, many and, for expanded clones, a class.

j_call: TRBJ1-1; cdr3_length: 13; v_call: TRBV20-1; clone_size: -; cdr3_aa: SARVQGPGDTEAF
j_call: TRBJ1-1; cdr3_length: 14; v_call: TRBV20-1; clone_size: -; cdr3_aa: SAVPYPGRLNTEAF
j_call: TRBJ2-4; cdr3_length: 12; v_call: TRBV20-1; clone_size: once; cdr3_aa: SAGGFSRGNIQY
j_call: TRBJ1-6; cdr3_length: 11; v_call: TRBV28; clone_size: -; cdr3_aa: ASGQGRVSPLH
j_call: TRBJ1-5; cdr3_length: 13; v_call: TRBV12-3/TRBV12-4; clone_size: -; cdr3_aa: ASSPTGGGNQPQH
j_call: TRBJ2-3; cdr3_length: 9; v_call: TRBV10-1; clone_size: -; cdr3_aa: ASRDTDTQY
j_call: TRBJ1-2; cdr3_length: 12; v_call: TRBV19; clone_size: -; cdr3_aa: ASSIPGLDYGYT
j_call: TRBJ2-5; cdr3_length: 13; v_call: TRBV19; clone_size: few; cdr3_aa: ASKPSGGAWETQY
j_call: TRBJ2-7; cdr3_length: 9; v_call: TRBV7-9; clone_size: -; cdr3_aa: ASSPMSEQY
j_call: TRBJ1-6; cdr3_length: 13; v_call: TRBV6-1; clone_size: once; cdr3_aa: ASRTDSSYNSPLH
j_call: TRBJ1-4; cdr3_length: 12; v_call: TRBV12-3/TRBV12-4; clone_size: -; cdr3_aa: ASSSGTGVEKLF
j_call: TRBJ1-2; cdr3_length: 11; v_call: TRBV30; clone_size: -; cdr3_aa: AWSVTVNYGYT
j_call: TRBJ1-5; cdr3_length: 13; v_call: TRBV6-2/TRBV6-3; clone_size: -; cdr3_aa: ASSYAAGGYQPQH
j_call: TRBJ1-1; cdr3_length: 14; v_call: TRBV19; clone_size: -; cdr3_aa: ASMNRRGGGDTEAF
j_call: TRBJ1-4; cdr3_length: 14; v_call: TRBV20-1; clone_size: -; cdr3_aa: SARDFGRGLREKLF
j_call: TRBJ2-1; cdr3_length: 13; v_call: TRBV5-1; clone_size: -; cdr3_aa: ASSLSSGGYNEQF
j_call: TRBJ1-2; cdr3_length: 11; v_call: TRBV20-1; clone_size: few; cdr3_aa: SAPSQGFGGYT
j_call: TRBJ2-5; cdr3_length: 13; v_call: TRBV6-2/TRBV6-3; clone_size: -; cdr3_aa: ASSSRGGGGETQY
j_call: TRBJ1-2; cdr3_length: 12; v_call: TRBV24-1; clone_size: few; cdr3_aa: ATSDPGQINGYT
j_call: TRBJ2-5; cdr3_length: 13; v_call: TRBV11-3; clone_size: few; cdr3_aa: ASSYLDRGQETQY
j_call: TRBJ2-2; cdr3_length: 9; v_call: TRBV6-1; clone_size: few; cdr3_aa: ASSDRASLF
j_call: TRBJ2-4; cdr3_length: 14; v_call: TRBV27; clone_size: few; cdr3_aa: ASRPIYRDSKNIQY
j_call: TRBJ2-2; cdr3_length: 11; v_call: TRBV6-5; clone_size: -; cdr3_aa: ASSYSGTGELF
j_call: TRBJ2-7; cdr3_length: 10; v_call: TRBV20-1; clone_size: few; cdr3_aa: SARTPSYEQY
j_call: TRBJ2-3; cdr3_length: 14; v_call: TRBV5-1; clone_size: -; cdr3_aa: ASSLKAGGPTDTQY
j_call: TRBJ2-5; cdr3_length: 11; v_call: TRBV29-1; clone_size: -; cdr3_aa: SLVREGRETQY
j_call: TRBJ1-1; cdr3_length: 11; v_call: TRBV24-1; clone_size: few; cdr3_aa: ATRGTGKTEAF
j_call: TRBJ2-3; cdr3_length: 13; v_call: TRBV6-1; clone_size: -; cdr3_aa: ASRLLAGGVDTQY
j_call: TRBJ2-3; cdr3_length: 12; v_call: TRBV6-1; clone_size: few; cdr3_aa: ASSRLPDTDTQY
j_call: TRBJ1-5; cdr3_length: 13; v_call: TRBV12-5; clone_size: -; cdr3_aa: ASGFDTGPHQPQH
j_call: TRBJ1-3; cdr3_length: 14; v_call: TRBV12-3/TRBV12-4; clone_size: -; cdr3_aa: ASSNSYPVSGNTIY
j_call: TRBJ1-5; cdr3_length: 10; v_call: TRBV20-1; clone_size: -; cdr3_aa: SARTGTQPQH
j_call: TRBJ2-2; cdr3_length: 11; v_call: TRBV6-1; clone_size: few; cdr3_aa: ASRDSNTGELF
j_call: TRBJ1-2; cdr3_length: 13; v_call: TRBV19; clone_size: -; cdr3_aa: ASSIVGPDSYGYT
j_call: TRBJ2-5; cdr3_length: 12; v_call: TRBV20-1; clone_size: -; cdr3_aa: SASKAAVRETQY
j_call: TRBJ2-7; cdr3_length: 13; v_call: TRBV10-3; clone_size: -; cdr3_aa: AISGTGGLKGEQY
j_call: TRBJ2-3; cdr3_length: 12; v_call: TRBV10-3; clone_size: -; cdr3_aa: AISESSSTDTQY
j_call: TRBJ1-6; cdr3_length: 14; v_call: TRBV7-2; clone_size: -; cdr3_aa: ASSQDPGLRNSPLH
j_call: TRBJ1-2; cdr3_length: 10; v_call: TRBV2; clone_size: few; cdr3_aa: ASSQDGYGYT
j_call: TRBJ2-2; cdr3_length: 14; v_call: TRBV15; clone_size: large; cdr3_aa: ATSRDPAGQTGELF
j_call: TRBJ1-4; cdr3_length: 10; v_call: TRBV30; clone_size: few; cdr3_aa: AWSGTRGKLF
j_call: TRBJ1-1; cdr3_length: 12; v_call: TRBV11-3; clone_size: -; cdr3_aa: ASSSGTVNTEAF
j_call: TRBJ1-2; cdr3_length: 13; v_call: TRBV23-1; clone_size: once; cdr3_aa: ASSPRVAQSYGYT
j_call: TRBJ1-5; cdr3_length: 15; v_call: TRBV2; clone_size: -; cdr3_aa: ASSGSPGGVPDQPQH
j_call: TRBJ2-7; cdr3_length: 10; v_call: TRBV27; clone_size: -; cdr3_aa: ASGGISYEQY
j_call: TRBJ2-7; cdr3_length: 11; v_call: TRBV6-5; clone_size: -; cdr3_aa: ASSSGNSYEQY
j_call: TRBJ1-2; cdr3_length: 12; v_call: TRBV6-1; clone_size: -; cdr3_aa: ASSRDLVIYGYT
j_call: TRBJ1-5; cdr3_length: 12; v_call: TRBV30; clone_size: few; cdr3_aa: AWSVSVINQPQH
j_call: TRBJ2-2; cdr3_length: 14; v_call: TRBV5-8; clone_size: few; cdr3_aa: ASSLSGLRGTGELF
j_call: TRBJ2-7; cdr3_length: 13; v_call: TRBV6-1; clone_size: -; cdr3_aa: ASSTGQINYYEQY
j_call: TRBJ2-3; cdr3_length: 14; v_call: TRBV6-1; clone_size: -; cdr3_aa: ASRLELGLRTDTQY